The rows below give T cell receptor beta chains drawn from one sample of a study of CD8 T cells in ankylosing spondylitis. TCRdb itself ran the 5' RACE reads through MiXCR, one entry per CDR3 protein. The sample includes roughly 300,000 distinct CDR3 sequences, roughly 8% seen only once; the top ten take about 15%. What was sequenced was blood, either unsorted or a sorted T cell fraction (not recorded which). The receptors originated from a male donor with ankylosing spondylitis. Each CDR3 is given with its conserved first and last residue. The order of the fields is CDR3 protein, CDR3 DNA, D gene, CDR3 length, V gene, J gene, clone size. A D gene is named only where the DNA matches it firmly. Not every row has a clone size; where given, it reads once, few, many or a size class.

cdr3_aa: CASSTSLQGVETQYF
cdr3_nt: TGTGCCAGCAGCACCTCCCTCCAGGGAGTAGAGACCCAGTACTTC
d_call: -
cdr3_length: 15
v_call: TRBV6-1
j_call: TRBJ2-5
clone_size: -

cdr3_aa: CASSLVASGKETQYF
cdr3_nt: TGCGCCAGCAGCTTGGTGGCTAGCGGGAAAGAGACCCAGTACTTC
d_call: TRBD2
cdr3_length: 15
v_call: TRBV5-1
j_call: TRBJ2-5
clone_size: few

cdr3_aa: CASSEGGAGGDTGELFF
cdr3_nt: TGTGCCAGCAGTGAGGGCGGAGCGGGAGGTGACACCGGGGAGCTGTTTTTT
d_call: TRBD2
cdr3_length: 17
v_call: TRBV2
j_call: TRBJ2-2
clone_size: few

cdr3_aa: CASSVRAGGTQYF
cdr3_nt: TGTGCCAGCAGCGTAAGAGCGGGAGGTACGCAGTATTTT
d_call: TRBD2
cdr3_length: 13
v_call: TRBV9
j_call: TRBJ2-3
clone_size: many

cdr3_aa: CASSPLVWYEQYF
cdr3_nt: TGCGCCAGCAGCCCCCTAGTTTGGTACGAGCAGTACTTC
d_call: -
cdr3_length: 13
v_call: TRBV4-1
j_call: TRBJ2-7
clone_size: -

cdr3_aa: CATNRDSTGELFF
cdr3_nt: TGTGCCACCAACAGGGATAGCACCGGGGAGCTGTTTTTT
d_call: -
cdr3_length: 13
v_call: TRBV12-3/TRBV12-4
j_call: TRBJ2-2
clone_size: many

cdr3_aa: CASSPLAGAAEQFF
cdr3_nt: TGCGCCAGCAGCCCCCTAGCGGGAGCGGCTGAGCAGTTCTTC
d_call: TRBD2
cdr3_length: 14
v_call: TRBV4-3
j_call: TRBJ2-1
clone_size: many

cdr3_aa: CAWTPGQGALGETQYF
cdr3_nt: TGTGCCTGGACCCCGGGACAGGGGGCCCTGGGAGAGACCCAGTACTTC
d_call: TRBD1
cdr3_length: 16
v_call: TRBV30
j_call: TRBJ2-5
clone_size: -

cdr3_aa: CASSLIQGGSYGYTF
cdr3_nt: TGTGCCAGCAGTTTAATCCAGGGGGGGAGTTATGGCTACACCTTC
d_call: TRBD1
cdr3_length: 15
v_call: TRBV27
j_call: TRBJ1-2
clone_size: few

cdr3_aa: CASSVDDRDYEQYF
cdr3_nt: TGTGCCAGCAGCGTCGACGACAGAGACTACGAGCAGTACTTC
d_call: -
cdr3_length: 14
v_call: TRBV9
j_call: TRBJ2-7
clone_size: -

cdr3_aa: CASSVTTGPQLPGELFF
cdr3_nt: TGCGCCAGCAGCGTGACCACCGGGCCCCAGCTCCCGGGGGAGCTGTTTTTT
d_call: -
cdr3_length: 17
v_call: TRBV5-1
j_call: TRBJ2-2
clone_size: -

cdr3_aa: CASMEGAGEQFF
cdr3_nt: TGTGCCAGCATGGAGGGGGCGGGTGAGCAGTTCTTC
d_call: -
cdr3_length: 12
v_call: TRBV27
j_call: TRBJ2-1
clone_size: few

cdr3_aa: CASSANAAAPYEQYF
cdr3_nt: TGCGCCAGCAGCGCCAACGCGGCTGCACCCTACGAGCAGTACTTC
d_call: -
cdr3_length: 15
v_call: TRBV5-1
j_call: TRBJ2-7
clone_size: -

cdr3_aa: CASSPAQGRRQETQYF
cdr3_nt: TGTGCCAGCAGCCCCGCACAGGGAAGGCGCCAAGAGACCCAGTACTTC
d_call: -
cdr3_length: 16
v_call: TRBV28
j_call: TRBJ2-5
clone_size: -

cdr3_aa: CASSYRPRDPSSYEQYF
cdr3_nt: TGTGCCAGCAGTTATCGGCCCCGGGACCCCTCGTCCTACGAGCAGTACTTC
d_call: -
cdr3_length: 17
v_call: TRBV6-2/TRBV6-3
j_call: TRBJ2-7
clone_size: -

cdr3_aa: CASSLERQNTEAFF
cdr3_nt: TGTGCCAGCTCACTCGAGAGGCAGAACACTGAAGCTTTCTTT
d_call: -
cdr3_length: 14
v_call: TRBV18
j_call: TRBJ1-1
clone_size: many

cdr3_aa: CASSLVGRTYNEQFF
cdr3_nt: TGTGCCAGCAGCTTAGTGGGCCGAACCTACAATGAGCAGTTCTTC
d_call: -
cdr3_length: 15
v_call: TRBV7-8
j_call: TRBJ2-1
clone_size: -

cdr3_aa: CSAADRVVTEAFF
cdr3_nt: TGCAGCGCCGCGGACAGGGTGGTGACTGAAGCTTTCTTT
d_call: TRBD1
cdr3_length: 13
v_call: TRBV29-1
j_call: TRBJ1-1
clone_size: few

cdr3_aa: CASSAGNQPQHF
cdr3_nt: TGTGCCAGTAGTGCTGGCAATCAGCCCCAGCATTTT
d_call: -
cdr3_length: 12
v_call: TRBV19
j_call: TRBJ1-5
clone_size: -

cdr3_aa: CASSSNGGGYEQYF
cdr3_nt: TGCGCCAGCAGCTCAAACGGGGGCGGGTACGAGCAGTACTTC
d_call: -
cdr3_length: 14
v_call: TRBV5-1
j_call: TRBJ2-7
clone_size: -

cdr3_aa: CASSPGFTGELFF
cdr3_nt: TGTGCCAGCAGTCCCGGGTTCACCGGGGAGCTGTTTTTT
d_call: -
cdr3_length: 13
v_call: TRBV9
j_call: TRBJ2-2
clone_size: few

cdr3_aa: CASSPDDSAGANVLTF
cdr3_nt: TGTGCCAGCTCACCAGATGACAGTGCTGGGGCCAACGTCCTGACTTTC
d_call: -
cdr3_length: 16
v_call: TRBV18
j_call: TRBJ2-6
clone_size: -

cdr3_aa: CASSALAGASYNEQFF
cdr3_nt: TGTGCCAGCTCAGCCCTAGCGGGGGCCTCCTACAATGAGCAGTTCTTC
d_call: TRBD2
cdr3_length: 16
v_call: TRBV18
j_call: TRBJ2-1
clone_size: many

cdr3_aa: CASSTRGGPTRHNEQFF
cdr3_nt: TGTGCCAGCAGTACCCGGGGGGGACCAACTCGCCACAATGAGCAGTTCTTC
d_call: TRBD2
cdr3_length: 17
v_call: TRBV27
j_call: TRBJ2-1
clone_size: -

cdr3_aa: CASSQGVLAGGMNTQYF
cdr3_nt: TGTGCCAGCAGCCAAGGTGTTCTAGCGGGAGGAATGAATACGCAGTATTTT
d_call: TRBD2
cdr3_length: 17
v_call: TRBV4-2
j_call: TRBJ2-3
clone_size: few

cdr3_aa: CASSSPAGLNTGELFF
cdr3_nt: TGTGCCAGCAGCTCCCCGGCAGGGCTTAACACCGGGGAGCTGTTTTTT
d_call: -
cdr3_length: 16
v_call: TRBV12-3/TRBV12-4
j_call: TRBJ2-2
clone_size: -

cdr3_aa: CASTRGSGTVGDEQFF
cdr3_nt: TGTGCCAGCACCCGGGGGTCTGGGACAGTCGGTGACGAGCAGTTCTTC
d_call: -
cdr3_length: 16
v_call: TRBV7-8
j_call: TRBJ2-1
clone_size: few

cdr3_aa: CASSPNGGGLFYTQYF
cdr3_nt: TGTGCCAGCAGCCCCAATGGGGGAGGGCTATTTTATACGCAGTATTTT
d_call: TRBD2
cdr3_length: 16
v_call: TRBV7-2
j_call: TRBJ2-3
clone_size: few

cdr3_aa: CASEVAEQFF
cdr3_nt: TGTGCCAGCGAGGTGGCAGAGCAGTTCTTC
d_call: -
cdr3_length: 10
v_call: TRBV2
j_call: TRBJ2-1
clone_size: -

cdr3_aa: CSVLGGQGYKNIQYF
cdr3_nt: TGCAGCGTTCTTGGAGGACAGGGATACAAAAACATTCAGTACTTC
d_call: TRBD1
cdr3_length: 15
v_call: TRBV29-1
j_call: TRBJ2-4
clone_size: few

cdr3_aa: CSASNLGDGTQYF
cdr3_nt: TGCAGTGCTAGTAACTTGGGCGACGGGACCCAGTACTTC
d_call: -
cdr3_length: 13
v_call: TRBV20-1
j_call: TRBJ2-5
clone_size: many

cdr3_aa: CASRPGSGRSTGELFF
cdr3_nt: TGTGCCAGCAGGCCCGGGAGCGGGAGATCCACCGGGGAGCTGTTTTTT
d_call: TRBD2
cdr3_length: 16
v_call: TRBV2
j_call: TRBJ2-2
clone_size: -

cdr3_aa: CASGLQTSTDTQYF
cdr3_nt: TGTGCTAGTGGGCTCCAAACTAGCACAGATACGCAGTATTTT
d_call: -
cdr3_length: 14
v_call: TRBV12-5
j_call: TRBJ2-3
clone_size: few

cdr3_aa: CATSSKRTGVTYEQYF
cdr3_nt: TGTGCCACGTCATCGAAGAGGACAGGGGTGACCTACGAGCAGTACTTC
d_call: TRBD1
cdr3_length: 16
v_call: TRBV15
j_call: TRBJ2-7
clone_size: many

cdr3_aa: CATSDFGASGSYGEQFF
cdr3_nt: TGTGCCACCAGTGATTTTGGGGCTAGCGGGAGTTATGGTGAGCAGTTCTTC
d_call: TRBD2
cdr3_length: 17
v_call: TRBV24-1
j_call: TRBJ2-1
clone_size: many

cdr3_aa: CASSFLYDSGSADTQYF
cdr3_nt: TGTGCCAGCAGCTTCCTCTATGATAGCGGGAGCGCAGATACGCAGTATTTT
d_call: TRBD2
cdr3_length: 17
v_call: TRBV7-9
j_call: TRBJ2-3
clone_size: -

cdr3_aa: CASSLARGKTEAFF
cdr3_nt: TGTGCCAGCAGCTTAGCGAGAGGGAAAACTGAAGCTTTCTTT
d_call: -
cdr3_length: 14
v_call: TRBV11-1
j_call: TRBJ1-1
clone_size: few

cdr3_aa: CASSFVIAGEYEQYF
cdr3_nt: TGTGCCAGCAGTTTCGTTATAGCGGGAGAGTACGAGCAGTACTTC
d_call: TRBD2
cdr3_length: 15
v_call: TRBV6-5
j_call: TRBJ2-7
clone_size: few

cdr3_aa: CASTTQRRNTEAFF
cdr3_nt: TGTGCCAGTACGACACAGAGGCGGAACACTGAAGCTTTCTTT
d_call: -
cdr3_length: 14
v_call: TRBV19
j_call: TRBJ1-1
clone_size: few

cdr3_aa: CATLREGLFDTGELFF
cdr3_nt: TGTGCCACCCTCCGGGAGGGCCTATTTGACACCGGGGAGCTGTTTTTT
d_call: TRBD2
cdr3_length: 16
v_call: TRBV6-4
j_call: TRBJ2-2
clone_size: -

cdr3_aa: CASSYSLERGGYTF
cdr3_nt: TGTGCCAGCAGTTACTCTCTCGAAAGGGGCGGCTACACCTTC
d_call: -
cdr3_length: 14
v_call: TRBV6-5
j_call: TRBJ1-2
clone_size: -

cdr3_aa: CASSYFGTGVYEQYF
cdr3_nt: TGTGCCAGCAGTTACTTCGGGACAGGGGTTTACGAGCAGTACTTC
d_call: TRBD1
cdr3_length: 15
v_call: TRBV6-5
j_call: TRBJ2-7
clone_size: few

cdr3_aa: CSASPVSGGYNEQFF
cdr3_nt: TGCAGTGCAAGTCCAGTTAGCGGGGGTTACAATGAGCAGTTCTTC
d_call: TRBD2
cdr3_length: 15
v_call: TRBV20-1
j_call: TRBJ2-1
clone_size: few

cdr3_aa: CSARPSGKGEQYF
cdr3_nt: TGCAGTGCTCGTCCTAGCGGGAAGGGCGAGCAGTACTTC
d_call: TRBD2
cdr3_length: 13
v_call: TRBV20-1
j_call: TRBJ2-7
clone_size: few

cdr3_aa: CASSRTSSGELFF
cdr3_nt: TGTGCCAGCAGTCGGACCAGCTCCGGGGAGCTGTTTTTT
d_call: -
cdr3_length: 13
v_call: TRBV6-1
j_call: TRBJ2-2
clone_size: -

cdr3_aa: CASSQDLEGWSYNEQFF
cdr3_nt: TGCGCCAGCAGCCAAGATCTGGAGGGCTGGTCCTACAATGAGCAGTTCTTC
d_call: -
cdr3_length: 17
v_call: TRBV4-1
j_call: TRBJ2-1
clone_size: -

cdr3_aa: CASSKPPCRAGEQYF
cdr3_nt: TGTGCCAGCAGCAAGCCCCCGTGCAGGGCTGGCGAGCAGTACTTC
d_call: -
cdr3_length: 15
v_call: TRBV21-1
j_call: TRBJ2-7
clone_size: few